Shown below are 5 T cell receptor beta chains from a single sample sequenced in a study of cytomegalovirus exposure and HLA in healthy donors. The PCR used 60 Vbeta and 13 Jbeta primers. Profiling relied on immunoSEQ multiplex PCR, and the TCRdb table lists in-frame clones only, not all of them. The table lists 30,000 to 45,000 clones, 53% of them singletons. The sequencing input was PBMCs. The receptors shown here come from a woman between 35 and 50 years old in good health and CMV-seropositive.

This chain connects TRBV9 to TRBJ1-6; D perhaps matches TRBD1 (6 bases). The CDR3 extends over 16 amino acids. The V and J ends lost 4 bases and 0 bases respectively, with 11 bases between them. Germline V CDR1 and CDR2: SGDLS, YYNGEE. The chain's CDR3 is CASSKQGSSYNSPLHF. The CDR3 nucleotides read TGTGCCAGCAGCAAACAGGGTTCCTCCTATAATTCACCCCTCCACTTT.

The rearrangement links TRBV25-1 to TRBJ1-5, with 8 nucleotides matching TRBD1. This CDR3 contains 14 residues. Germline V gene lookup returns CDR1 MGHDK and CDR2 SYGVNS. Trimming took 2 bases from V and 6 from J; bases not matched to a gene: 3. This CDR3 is CASSEGTGLQPQHF. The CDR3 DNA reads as TGTGCCAGCAGTGAAGGGACAGGTCTTCAGCCCCAGCATTTT. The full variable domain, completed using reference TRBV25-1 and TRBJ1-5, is EADIYQTPRYLVIGTGKKITLECSQTMGHDKMYWYQQDPGMELHLIHYSYGVNSTEKGDLSSESTVSRIRTEHFPLTLESARPSHTSQYLCASSEGTGLQPQHFGDGTRLSIL.

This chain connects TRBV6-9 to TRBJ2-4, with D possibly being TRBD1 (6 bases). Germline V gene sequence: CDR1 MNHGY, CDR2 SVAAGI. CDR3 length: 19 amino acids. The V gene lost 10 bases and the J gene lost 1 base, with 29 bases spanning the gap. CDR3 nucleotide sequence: TGTGCCATCCCGGATGGGGGTAGGGGGACCTTAGGGGCCAAAAACATTCAGTACTTC. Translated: CAIPDGGRGTLGAKNIQYF.

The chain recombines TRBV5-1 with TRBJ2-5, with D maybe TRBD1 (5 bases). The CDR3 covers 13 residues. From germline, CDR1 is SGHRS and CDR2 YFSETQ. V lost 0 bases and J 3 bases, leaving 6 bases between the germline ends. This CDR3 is CASSLEGEETQYF. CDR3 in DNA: TGCGCCAGCAGCTTGGAAGGGGAAGAGACCCAGTACTTC.

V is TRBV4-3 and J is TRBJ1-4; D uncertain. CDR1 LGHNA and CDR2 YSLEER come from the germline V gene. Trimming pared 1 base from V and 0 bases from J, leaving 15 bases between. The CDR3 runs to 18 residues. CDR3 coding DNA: TGCGCCAGCAGCCAAGCGCCAGCCCGGAGCACAACTAATGAAAAACTGTTTTTT. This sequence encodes CASSQAPARSTTNEKLFF.